This T cell receptor beta chain was identified during a study of blood T cell repertoires in COVID-19. The CDR3 runs to 14 residues. In the original analysis: Amplifying reference gene primers gave estimates of nucleated cell counts. Generated by immunoSEQ multiplex PCR, the TCRdb table keeps only in-frame clones and is missing some. The DNA gave D and trimming, while V, J and clone size come from that table. In the table there are approximately 300,000 clones, approximately 90% of which are singletons. V and J are TRBV21-1 and TRBJ1-5; whether TRBD1, the table's D call, matches the DNA was not checked. TRBV21-1 constitutes a pseudogene. The TCR sequence derives from a woman in her thirties or forties with acute or convalescent COVID-19. Sequencing was done on a sample of peripheral blood. This CDR3 reads CASSDREVDQPQHF. The CDR3 DNA follows: TGTGCCAGCAGCGACAGGGAAGTGGATCAGCCCCAGCATTTT.